This TCR beta chain was captured in a study of OX40 agonist ivuxolimab in advanced cancers. Overall study findings and caveats: Relative to CD4+ cells, CD8+ T cells on average had more expanded clones.

The data were produced by immunoSEQ multiplex PCR, yet TCRdb's version contains in-frame clones alone and is incomplete. The data hold about 15,000 clones, with around 80% observed a single time. Regarding this clone: Its specificity is unknown.

Sampling of blood occurred at baseline, cycle 4 day 1, and cycle 7 day 1. This sequence originates from an adult with an advanced solid tumor such as melanoma, head and neck, liver or kidney cancer. The material was CD4+ or CD8+ T cells sorted from blood, obtained in a trial of the OX40 agonist ivuxolimab.

The CDR3 here is CAWSEAKNIQYF. Written as DNA, the CDR3 is TGTGCCTGGAGTGAAGCCAAAAACATTCAGTACTTC. This sequence joins TRBV30 and TRBJ2-4; D unclear. The CDR3 totals 12 residues. V lost 1 base and J 0 bases, leaving 1 base between the germline ends. Germline V lookup: CDR1 GTSNPN, CDR2 SVGIG (reference sequence).